This T cell receptor beta chain was captured by sequencing in a study of T cells after posttransplantation cyclophosphamide. The CDR3 runs to 14 residues. Per the germline V gene, CDR1 is SSHAT and CDR2 is FNYEAQ (reference sequence). This clone was seen at least ten times. Here immunoSEQ multiplex PCR was the method, and the copy in TCRdb shows in-frame clones only, minus some. The sample presents about 11,000 clones, none singletons. A marrow graft followed busulfan-fludarabine conditioning, with cyclophosphamide on days +3 and +4. J is TRBJ2-5 and V is TRBV7-7, with TRBD1 as a possible D gene (6 bases). The source material was PBMCs, sampled after allogeneic stem cell transplant with posttransplant cyclophosphamide. The TCR comes from a female patient in her thirties or forties who received an allogeneic stem cell transplant from a related donor, was CMV-positive, and had no GVHD. T cells may partly derive from the graft donor. CDR3 coding DNA: TGTGCTGCTAGTGGCAGGGGTATCCAAGAGACCCAGTACTTC. This encodes CAASGRGIQETQYF.